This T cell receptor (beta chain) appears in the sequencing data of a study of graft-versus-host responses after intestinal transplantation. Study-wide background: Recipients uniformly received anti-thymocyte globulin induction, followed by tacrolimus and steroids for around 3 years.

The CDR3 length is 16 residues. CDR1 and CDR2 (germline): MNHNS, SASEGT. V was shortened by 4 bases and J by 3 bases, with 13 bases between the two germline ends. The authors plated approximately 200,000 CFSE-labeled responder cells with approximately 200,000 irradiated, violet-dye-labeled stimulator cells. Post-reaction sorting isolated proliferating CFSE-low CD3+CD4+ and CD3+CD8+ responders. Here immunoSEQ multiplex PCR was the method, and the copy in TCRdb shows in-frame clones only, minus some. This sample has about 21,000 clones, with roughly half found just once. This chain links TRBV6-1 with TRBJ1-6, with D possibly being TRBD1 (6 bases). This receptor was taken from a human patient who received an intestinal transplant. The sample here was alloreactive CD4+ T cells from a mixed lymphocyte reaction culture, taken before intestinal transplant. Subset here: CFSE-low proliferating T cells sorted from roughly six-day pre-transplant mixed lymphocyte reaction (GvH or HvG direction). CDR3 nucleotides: TGTGCCAGCAGTGGGGGGCACGGGATCTATAATTCACCCCTCCACTTT. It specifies CASSGGHGIYNSPLHF.